The source of this T cell receptor beta chain is a study of cytomegalovirus exposure and HLA in healthy donors (dated by TCRdb to 2016 to 2017). Background on the whole study: An earlier analysis of approximately 600 of the donors reported 250 to 300 Gb of sequence data and some 120 million unique TCR beta sequences from approximately 180 million T cells. The number of donors typed differed by locus, with 629-630 for A, B, C, DRB1 and DQB1, about 500 for DQA1, 600 to 610 for DPA1, and 400 to 490 for DPB1. Among a few hundred genotyped donors of the cohort, an average of around 240,000 unique TCR beta nucleotide sequences were sequenced per donor, roughly a sixth of them non-productive. The study aimed to test whether cataloging public T cell receptors could reveal signatures of past pathogen exposure. The later analysis used no new phenotypic data to find candidate immune exposures, relying instead on TCR beta sequences and their occurrence across donors. Both class I and class II loci were covered by HLA typing, at four-digit resolution. Of the roughly 410 genotyped donors, 80% to 90% were placed in the genetic ancestry cluster associated with self-reported Caucasian donors. An earlier analysis of around 580 of the donors used high-throughput TCR beta sequencing to judge whether each TCR beta V gene segment behaved as functional or pseudogenic. Roughly 300 gigabases of sequencing data and tens of millions of unique TCR sequences were included in an early release covering 550 to 650 HLA-typed donors. Besides the first cohort of 666 subjects, a separate validation cohort made up of roughly 120 different subjects was used. Several DR-DQ haplotypes were treated as single units for association and clustering because of strong linkage in the cohort. To predict cytomegalovirus infection status, the study combined high-throughput TCR immunosequencing, statistical association of individual TCRs with disease status, and machine learning. A later analysis re-examined previously published TCR beta repertoires from 600 to 700 donors and added high-resolution HLA genotyping to investigate patterns of TCR occurrence. Every discovery cohort repertoire had been produced on one sequencing platform. Genome-wide SNP genotypes for about 55% of the roughly 670 donors were used in a later genetic analysis, which treated that subset as a discovery cohort. Donor age, sex, ethnicity and CMV serostatus were compiled together with the repertoire data. The study profiled the T cell repertoires of fewer than 850 subjects by immunosequencing and related them to cytomegalovirus serostatus.

The method was the immunoSEQ multiplex PCR assay. For the multiplex PCR, a mixture combining 60 forward primers for TCR Vbeta segments and 13 reverse primers for TCR Jbeta segments was used. The CDR3 region of rearranged TCR beta genes was amplified from genomic DNA with a multiplex PCR assay. The amplified TCR beta libraries were sequenced on the Illumina HiSeq System as 87-base-pair reads. Processing in the source paper ran as follows. Across the 500 to 700 repertoires, a later analysis counted approximately 83 million unique TCR beta chains, some 11 million of which were shared by at least two donors. Raw reads were error-corrected and collapsed into unique sequences with a nearest-neighbor algorithm that merged closely related sequences to remove PCR and sequencing errors. Alignment of CDR3 sequences to IMGT reference sequences was used to assign V, D and J gene segments. For a sequence to be retained, a match of at least six nucleotides was required to both a V gene segment and a J gene segment. A rearrangement was called productive if the CDR3 had no stop codons and remained in frame with V and J, and every other rearrangement was called non-productive. CDR3 was defined according to IMGT convention as the region running from the second conserved V-encoded cysteine to the conserved J-encoded phenylalanine. Sequences without an unambiguous match to a single V gene segment were excluded from the earlier analysis of 587 of the donors. In an earlier analysis of 587 of the donors, a V segment was called functional when productive rearrangements were above 56.7%, and segregating when the standard deviation between donors exceeded 5%. To diagnose cytomegalovirus status from the catalog of TCR beta chain sequences, a statistical classification framework was built. V and J gene assignment, in a later analysis, came from comparing TCR nucleotide sequences with IMGT/GENE-DB human TR gene sequences. Using the TCRdist pipeline, a later analysis assigned CDR3 sequences along with most-parsimonious VDJ recombination scenarios. A later analysis defined each TCR beta chain by its CDR3 amino acid sequence plus V-gene family, and excluded reads lacking a unique V-gene family. As a way to deal with suspected cross-contamination and a sequencing artifact, a later analysis dropped more than 500 nucleotide sequences that were highly shared and had low generation probability. For each public chain, a later analysis derived a clonal expansion index from normalized ranks of inferred template counts within each repertoire. A later analysis computed generation probabilities with a VDJ recombination model fitted to out-of-frame rearrangements, and checked the results against IGoR. A later analysis scored TCR-TCR, TCR-HLA and TCR-CMV co-occurrence with hypergeometric tests, applying a repertoire-size bias correction to TCR pairs. A later analysis estimated false discovery rates by permuting HLA or CMV assignments 20 times. In a later analysis, co-occurring TCRs were grouped using DBSCAN, and TCRdist sequence similarity was added for clustering within HLA-allele-positive subsets. Repertoires with fewer than 30,000 or more than 120,000 public chains, plus five repertoires with anomalous nucleotide sharing, were excluded from co-occurrence clustering. In TCRdb, the immuneACCESS table is reduced to in-frame sequences with V and J assigned. These tables do not hold every clone; where another copy was compared, an unresolved V gene accounts for under half, and the others remain unexplained. That table supplies the V and J calls and clone size; D and trimming were determined from the DNA. The sample table contains roughly 200,000 clones; only one count was recorded for around 89% of them. Together, the top ten hold over 0.95% of the sample.

Findings and caveats that apply to the study as a whole: The cohort was sequenced for TCR beta chains only, and without alpha or paired-chain data the features that could be detected were limited. Most TCR sequences were seen in very few donors, while some public TCRs were found in many individuals. According to a later analysis, TCR association rates differed among HLA loci, with DRB1 alleles showing the most associated TCRs and HLA-C alleles showing the fewest. A later genetic analysis reported fewer N-insertions in productive TCRs among donors in an Asian-associated ancestry cluster than the roughly 700-donor mean. When HLA alleles, especially DR and DQ, strongly co-occurred, TCR associations were difficult to assign to individual alleles. Immune exposure information for the cohort was limited to CMV serostatus. In a later analysis, several top co-occurrence clusters were reported to appear linked to parvovirus B19, influenza, CMV and Epstein-Barr virus. The presence/absence analyses assumed that sequencing depth was roughly uniform across donors, and that assumption may not be true. In both the original and validation cohorts, the classifier was reported to diagnose cytomegalovirus status with high specificity and sensitivity. A further reported finding was that TCR beta sequences accurately predicted the HLA-A and HLA-B alleles for most subjects in the first cohort. In vitro tests confirmed that a few of the cytomegalovirus-associated TCR beta chains recognize cytomegalovirus antigens. The earlier analysis of 450 to 700 of the donors excluded 15 to 20 rarely observed V segments, including chromosome 9 orphons, because counts were too low. Compared with equally common non-associated chains, HLA-associated TCR beta chains in a later analysis were more clonally expanded and had lower generation probabilities. A cluster of highly shared sequence variants was judged likely to represent a technical artifact of the sequencing pipeline. According to a later analysis, most CMV-associated TCR beta chains appeared to be HLA-restricted, and the HLA associations seemed to be driven largely by CMV exposure. In the study, around 150 TCR beta chains were listed as associated with cytomegalovirus. In an earlier analysis of fewer than 700 of the donors, most TCR beta V segments appeared in productive rearrangements about 87% or about 30% of the time, broadly matching IMGT annotations. According to the authors, the approach could potentially be generalized to other disease states and immunological phenotypes. A later genetic analysis associated a missense DCLRE1C variant with V-gene and J-gene trimming of TCR beta chains, and an independent cohort replicated the association. HLA typing was unavailable for some donors at each locus, so association tests used only the typed subset. Correlated functional status among segregating V segments might reflect linkage disequilibrium, but an unknown experimental factor could not be ruled out. In a later analysis, about 17,000 TCR beta sequences were associated with specific HLA alleles at a false discovery rate of 0.05.

The cohort was made up of 500 to 800 healthy bone marrow donors. At the time of sampling, every cohort member was nominally healthy, though immune exposures that went unrecorded were likely present. The donor was CMV seronegative and was included in the group of a few hundred seronegative cohort members. A peripheral blood sample was provided by each donor, and peripheral blood mononuclear cells were used for TCR beta sequencing. The Qiagen DNeasy Blood Extraction Kit was used to extract genomic DNA from the blood cell samples. As to this clone: It lacks a known antigen. There are no base qualities to consult, and no much larger clone falls within one base.

The sequenced sample consisted of PBMCs. This receptor was obtained from a young woman in good health and CMV-seronegative.

The DNA reads TGCGCCAGCAGCCTGTCCCTAGCCTACAATGAGCAGTTCTTC. This gives the protein CASSLSLAYNEQFF. Here the chain combines TRBV5-1 and TRBJ2-1; no confident D gene assignment can be made. From the germline V gene, CDR1 is SGHRS and CDR2 is YFSETQ. The V end loses 4 bases and the J end loses 2 bases, and a stretch of 10 bases separates them. The CDR3 runs 14 residues from the cysteine to the phenylalanine. The retained sequence is limited to the CDR3, 42 bases, with the frame set at the first base.